Shown below are 8 T cell receptor beta chains from a single sample sequenced in a study of graft-versus-host responses after intestinal transplantation. The protocol was immunoSEQ multiplex PCR, while the TCRdb copy is restricted to in-frame clones and leaves out a portion. The data contain 23,000 or so clones, approximately 95% of them singletons. The starting material was PBMCs, obtained 18 days after transplant. Receptors were obtained from a human patient who received an intestinal transplant, so some T cells may come from the graft donor.

The V gene is TRBV18, the J gene TRBJ2-1; D is possibly TRBD1 or TRBD2 (5 bases each). Trimming stripped 0 bases from V and 8 bases from J, with 17 bases between. This CDR3 region has 16 residues. The germline V gene encodes CDR1 KGHSH and CDR2 LQKENI. The CDR3 DNA sequence: TGTGCCAGCTCACCACCCCCGGGGAGAGAAGGGGATGAGCAGTTCTTC. This translates into CASSPPPGREGDEQFF.

This clone was counted a few times. This sequence joins TRBV6-6 and TRBJ2-7; 8 bases are shared with TRBD1. Germline-derived CDR1 and CDR2 are MNHNY and SVGAGI (reference sequence). The CDR3 totals 15 residues. V was pared by 0 bases and J by 0 bases, with 1 base of the junction left unmatched. CDR3 sequence reads: CASSYSGQASYEQYF. In DNA form, the CDR3 reads TGTGCCAGCAGTTACTCGGGACAGGCCTCCTACGAGCAGTACTTC.

This clone has only one observation. V and J are TRBV5-4 and TRBJ1-1; D is undetermined. Trimming removed 5 bases from V and 1 base from J, with 9 bases in between. Germline-derived CDR1 and CDR2 are SGHNT and YYREEE (reference sequence). There are 13 residues in the CDR3. CDR3 sequence (DNA): TGTGCCAGCAGTCTCCGGTGGAACACTGAAGCTTTCTTT. Its translation: CASSLRWNTEAFF.

The chain carries TRBV2 and TRBJ1-5; D gene ambiguous. Germline V lookup: CDR1 SNHLY, CDR2 FYNNEI. The V gene lost 3 bases and the J gene lost 6 bases, with 9 bases spanning the gap. This CDR3 region has 13 residues. The CDR3 is CASSEGRVQPQHF. Here the CDR3 DNA reads TGTGCCAGCAGTGAGGGTCGGGTTCAGCCCCAGCATTTT. Variable domain in full (rest from reference TRBV2 and TRBJ1-5): EPEVTQTPSHQVTQMGQEVILRCVPISNHLYFYWYRQILGQKVEFLVSFYNNEISEKSEIFDDQFSVERPDGSNFTLKIRSTKLEDSAMYFCASSEGRVQPQHFGDGTRLSIL.

The chain is built from TRBV4-1 and TRBJ1-1; no clear D. Trimming cost V 1 base and J 2 bases, with 2 bases left between them. In germline, CDR1 is MGHRA, CDR2 YSYEKL. This CDR3 comprises 12 residues. The CDR3: CASSQVNTEAFF. DNA for the CDR3: TGCGCCAGCAGCCAAGTAAACACTGAAGCTTTCTTT.

V is TRBV28 and J is TRBJ1-1; D perhaps matches TRBD1 (5 bases). The CDR3 is 15 residues long. Germline lookup yields CDR1 MDHEN and CDR2 SYDVKM. V lost 1 base and J lost 6, with 15 bases in between. CDR3 DNA: TGTGCCAGCAGTTTATATCCAGGGCAAATTCCTGAAGCTTTCTTT. Amino acids: CASSLYPGQIPEAFF.

This clone has a single count. The CDR3 protein is CASSLAGGSYEQYF. The CDR3 DNA is TGTGCCAGCAGCTTAGCGGGGGGCTCCTACGAGCAGTACTTC. The chain recombines TRBV7-2 with TRBJ2-7, with D maybe TRBD2 (6 bases). Germline CDR1 and CDR2: SGHTA and FQGNSA. CDR3 length: 14 residues. Trimming removed 0 bases from V and 0 bases from J, with 6 bases in between.

This sequence joins TRBV6-1 and TRBJ2-3; D ambiguous. The CDR3 sequence is 13 residues long. Between the trimmed V and J ends, which lost 3 bases and 4 bases, there was a span of 8 bases. In germline, CDR1 is MNHNS, CDR2 SASEGT. CDR3 DNA sequence: TGTGCCAGCAGTGACTTATCGTCAGATACGCAGTATTTT. Translated: CASSDLSSDTQYF.